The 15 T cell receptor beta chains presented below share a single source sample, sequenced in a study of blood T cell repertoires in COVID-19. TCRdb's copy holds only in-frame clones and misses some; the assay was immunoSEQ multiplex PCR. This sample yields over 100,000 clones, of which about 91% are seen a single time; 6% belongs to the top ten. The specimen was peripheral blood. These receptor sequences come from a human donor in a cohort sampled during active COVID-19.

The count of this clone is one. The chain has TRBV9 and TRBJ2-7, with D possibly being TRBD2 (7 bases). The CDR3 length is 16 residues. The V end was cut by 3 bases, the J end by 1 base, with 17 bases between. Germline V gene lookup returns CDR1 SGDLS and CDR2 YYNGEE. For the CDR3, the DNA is TGTGCCAGCAGCGCGGGGGGTGGCAGGGGTTCCTACGAGCAGTACTTC. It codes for CASSAGGGRGSYEQYF. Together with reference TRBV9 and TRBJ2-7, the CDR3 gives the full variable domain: DSGVTQTPKHLITATGQRVTLRCSPRSGDLSVYWYQQSLDQGLQFLIQYYNGEERAKGNILERFSAQQFPDLHSELNLSSLELGDSALYFCASSAGGGRGSYEQYFGPGTRLTVT.

Here the CDR3 reads CASKVSSSTDTQYF. The CDR3, as DNA: TGTGCCAGCAAAGTGAGCTCTAGCACAGATACGCAGTATTTT. The chain combines TRBV6-4 with TRBJ2-3, with D hard to call. The CDR3 is 14 residues long. Per germline, CDR1 MRHNA and CDR2 SNTAGT. V dropped 7 bases and J dropped 0 bases, with 11 bases sitting between them.

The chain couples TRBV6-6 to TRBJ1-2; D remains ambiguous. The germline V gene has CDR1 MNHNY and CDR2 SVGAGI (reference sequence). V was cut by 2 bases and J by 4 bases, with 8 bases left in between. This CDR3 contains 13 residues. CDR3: CASSYEGLYGYTF. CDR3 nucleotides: TGTGCCAGCAGTTACGAGGGCCTCTATGGCTACACCTTC.

The CDR3 loop is CASSSNDGSSGNTIYF. The DNA for the CDR3 is TGTGCCAGCAGCTCAAATGACGGGAGCTCTGGAAACACCATATATTTT. The J gene is TRBJ1-3, the V gene TRBV7-9; D remains unclear. The CDR3 length is 16 residues. Germline V CDR1 and CDR2: SEHNR, FQNEAQ (reference sequence). Trimming stripped 4 bases from V and 0 bases from J, with 13 bases between. The full variable domain, rest sourced from reference TRBV7-9 and TRBJ1-3, is DTGVSQNPRHKITKRGQNVTFRCDPISEHNRLYWYRQTLGQGPEFLTYFQNEAQLEKSRLLSDRFSAERPKGSFSTLEIQRTEQGDSAMYLCASSSNDGSSGNTIYFGEGSWLTVV.

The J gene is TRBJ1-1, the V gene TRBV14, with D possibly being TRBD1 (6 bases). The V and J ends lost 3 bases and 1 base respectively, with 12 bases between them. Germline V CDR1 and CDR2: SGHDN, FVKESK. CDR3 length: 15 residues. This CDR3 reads CASSHEDRQNTEAFF. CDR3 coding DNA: TGTGCCAGCAGCCACGAGGACAGACAGAACACTGAAGCTTTCTTT.

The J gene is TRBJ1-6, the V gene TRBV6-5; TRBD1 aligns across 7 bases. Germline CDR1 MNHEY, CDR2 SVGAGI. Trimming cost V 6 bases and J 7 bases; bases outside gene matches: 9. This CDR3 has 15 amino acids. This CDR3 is CASRSQGSGNSPLHF. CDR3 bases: TGTGCCAGCAGGTCACAGGGGAGCGGAAATTCACCCCTCCACTTT.

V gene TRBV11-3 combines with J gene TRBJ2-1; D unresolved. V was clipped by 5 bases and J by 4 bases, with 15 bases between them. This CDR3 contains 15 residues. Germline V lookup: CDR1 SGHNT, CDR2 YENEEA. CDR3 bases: TGTGCCAGCAGCCGAACGGGTACCCCTTACAATGAGCAGTTCTTC. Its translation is CASSRTGTPYNEQFF. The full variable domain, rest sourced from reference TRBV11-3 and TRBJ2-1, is EAGVVQSPRYKIIEKKQPVAFWCNPISGHNTLYWYLQNLGQGPELLIRYENEEAVDDSQLPKDRFSAERLKGVDSTLKIQPAELGDSAVYLCASSRTGTPYNEQFFGPGTRLTVL.

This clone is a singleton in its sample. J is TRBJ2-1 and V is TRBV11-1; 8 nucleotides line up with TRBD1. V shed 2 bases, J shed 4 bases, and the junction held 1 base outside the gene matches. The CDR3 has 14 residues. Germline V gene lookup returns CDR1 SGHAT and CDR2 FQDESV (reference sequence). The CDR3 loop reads CASSLRTGYNEQFF. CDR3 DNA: TGTGCCAGCAGCTTACGGACAGGGTACAATGAGCAGTTCTTC.

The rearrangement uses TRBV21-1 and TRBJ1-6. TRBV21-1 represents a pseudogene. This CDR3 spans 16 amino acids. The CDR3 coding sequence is TGTGCCAGCAGCTTCCGACGGAGGCCCTATAATTCACCCCTCCACTTT. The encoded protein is CASSFRRRPYNSPLHF.

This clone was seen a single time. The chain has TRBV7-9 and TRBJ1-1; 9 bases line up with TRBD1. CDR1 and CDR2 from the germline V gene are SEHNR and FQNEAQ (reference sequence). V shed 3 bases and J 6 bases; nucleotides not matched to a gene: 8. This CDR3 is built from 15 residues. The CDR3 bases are TGTGCCAGCAGCTTCGAAACAGGGGGCGCTTCTGAAGCTTTCTTT. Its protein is CASSFETGGASEAFF.

The CDR3 spells CAWSLLTSGRYNEQFF. CDR3 bases: TGTGCCTGGAGTTTGTTGACTAGCGGGAGATACAATGAGCAGTTCTTC. The J gene is TRBJ2-1, the V gene TRBV30; TRBD2 matches at 12 bases. The germline V gene has CDR1 GTSNPN and CDR2 SVGIG (reference sequence). With V trimmed by 2 bases and J by 4 bases, 6 bases remained unmatched. This CDR3 is built from 16 residues.

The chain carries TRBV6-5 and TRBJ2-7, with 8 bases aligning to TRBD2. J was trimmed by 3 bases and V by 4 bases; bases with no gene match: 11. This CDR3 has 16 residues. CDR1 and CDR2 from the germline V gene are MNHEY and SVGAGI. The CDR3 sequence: CASSLTPSGSIYEQYF. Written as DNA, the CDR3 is TGTGCCAGCAGTTTGACCCCAAGCGGGAGTATCTACGAGCAGTACTTC.

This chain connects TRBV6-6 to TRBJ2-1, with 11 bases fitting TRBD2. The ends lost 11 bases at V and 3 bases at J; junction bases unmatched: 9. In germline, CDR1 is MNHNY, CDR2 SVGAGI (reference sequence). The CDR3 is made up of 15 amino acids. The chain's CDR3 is CAAEATSGSYNEQFF. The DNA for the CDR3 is TGTGCCGCGGAAGCAACTAGCGGGAGCTACAATGAGCAGTTCTTC.

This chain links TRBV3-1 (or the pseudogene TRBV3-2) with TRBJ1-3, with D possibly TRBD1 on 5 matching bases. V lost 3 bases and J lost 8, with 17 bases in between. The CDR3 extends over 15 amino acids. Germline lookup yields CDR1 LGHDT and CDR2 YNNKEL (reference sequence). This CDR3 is CASSQEDSIWDTIYF. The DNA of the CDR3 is TGTGCCAGCAGCCAGGAAGACAGTATATGGGACACCATATATTTT.

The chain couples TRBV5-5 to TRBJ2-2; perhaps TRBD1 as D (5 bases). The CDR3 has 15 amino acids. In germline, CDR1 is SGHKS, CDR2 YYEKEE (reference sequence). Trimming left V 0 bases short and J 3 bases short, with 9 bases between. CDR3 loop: CASSLGQSYTGELFF. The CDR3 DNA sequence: TGTGCCAGCAGCTTGGGACAGAGTTACACCGGGGAGCTGTTTTTT.